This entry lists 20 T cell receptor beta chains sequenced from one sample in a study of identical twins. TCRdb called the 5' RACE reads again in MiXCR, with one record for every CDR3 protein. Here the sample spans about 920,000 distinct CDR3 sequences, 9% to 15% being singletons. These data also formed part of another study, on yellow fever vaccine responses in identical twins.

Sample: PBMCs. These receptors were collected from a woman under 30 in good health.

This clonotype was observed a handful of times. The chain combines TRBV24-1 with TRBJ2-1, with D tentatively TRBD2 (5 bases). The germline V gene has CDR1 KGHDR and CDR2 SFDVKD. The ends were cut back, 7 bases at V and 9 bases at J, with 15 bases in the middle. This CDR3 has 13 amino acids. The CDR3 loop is CATSILTGSEQFF. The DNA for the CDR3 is TGTGCCACCAGCATCCTGACGGGGAGTGAGCAGTTCTTC.

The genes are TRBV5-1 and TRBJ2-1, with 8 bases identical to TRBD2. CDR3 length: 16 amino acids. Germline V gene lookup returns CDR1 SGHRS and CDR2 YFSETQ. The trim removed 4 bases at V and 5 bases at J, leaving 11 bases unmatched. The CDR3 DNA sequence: TGCGCCAGCAGCCCCGACCCCGGGGGGGCCGACAATGAGCAGTTCTTC. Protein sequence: CASSPDPGGADNEQFF.

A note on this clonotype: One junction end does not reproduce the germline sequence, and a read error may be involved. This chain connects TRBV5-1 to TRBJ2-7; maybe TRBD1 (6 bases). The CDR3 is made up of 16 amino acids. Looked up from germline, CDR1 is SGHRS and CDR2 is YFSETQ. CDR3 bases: TGCGCCAGCAGCTTGGCAGGGCAGGGGCCTTTCTACGAGCAGAACTTC. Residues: CASSLAGQGPFYEQNF. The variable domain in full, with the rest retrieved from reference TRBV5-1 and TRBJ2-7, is KAGVTQTPRYLIKTRGQQVTLSCSPISGHRSVSWYQQTPGQGLQFLFEYFSETQRNKGNFPGRFSGRQFSNSRSEMNVSTLELGDSALYLCASSLAGQGPFYEQNFGPGTRLTVT.

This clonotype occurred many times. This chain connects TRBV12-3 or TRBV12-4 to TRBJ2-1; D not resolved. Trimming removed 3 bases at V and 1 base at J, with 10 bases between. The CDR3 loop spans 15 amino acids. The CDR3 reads CASSFSHRSYNEQFF. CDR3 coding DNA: TGTGCCAGCAGTTTTTCCCATCGATCCTACAATGAGCAGTTCTTC.

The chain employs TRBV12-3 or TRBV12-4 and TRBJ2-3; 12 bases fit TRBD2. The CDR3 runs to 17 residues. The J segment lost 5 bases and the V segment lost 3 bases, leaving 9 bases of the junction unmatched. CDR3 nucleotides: TGTGCCAGCAGTTTTCGGCTAGCGGGGGGGCCGAAAGATACGCAGTATTTT. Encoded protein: CASSFRLAGGPKDTQYF.

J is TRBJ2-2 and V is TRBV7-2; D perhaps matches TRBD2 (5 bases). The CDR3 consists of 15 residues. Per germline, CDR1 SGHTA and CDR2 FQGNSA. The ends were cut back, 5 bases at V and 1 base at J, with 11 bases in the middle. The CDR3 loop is CASSLKRMNTGELFF. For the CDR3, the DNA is TGTGCCAGCAGCCTTAAGCGGATGAACACCGGGGAGCTGTTTTTT. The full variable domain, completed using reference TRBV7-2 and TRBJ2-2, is GAGVSQSPSNKVTEKGKDVELRCDPISGHTALYWYRQSLGQGLEFLIYFQGNSAPDKSGLPSDRFSAERTGGSVSTLTIQRTQQEDSAVYLCASSLKRMNTGELFFGEGSRLTVL.

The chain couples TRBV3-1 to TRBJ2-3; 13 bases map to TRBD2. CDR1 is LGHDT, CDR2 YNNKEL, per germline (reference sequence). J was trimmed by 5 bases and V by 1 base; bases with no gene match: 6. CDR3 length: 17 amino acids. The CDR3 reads CASSQAPLAGGRDTQYF. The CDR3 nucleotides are TGTGCCAGCAGCCAAGCTCCACTAGCGGGGGGGCGAGATACGCAGTATTTT.

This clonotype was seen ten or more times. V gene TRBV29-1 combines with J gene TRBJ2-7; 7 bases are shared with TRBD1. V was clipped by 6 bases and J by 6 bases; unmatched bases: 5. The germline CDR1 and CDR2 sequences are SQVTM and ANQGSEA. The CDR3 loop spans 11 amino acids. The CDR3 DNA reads TGCAGCGTGGATTACAGGGGCGAGCAGTACTTC. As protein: CSVDYRGEQYF.

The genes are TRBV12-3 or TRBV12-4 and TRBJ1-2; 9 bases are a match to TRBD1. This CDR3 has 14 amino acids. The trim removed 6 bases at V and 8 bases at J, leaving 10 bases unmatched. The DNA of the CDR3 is TGTGCCAGCAGCCTCACAGGGGGCGCGGGAGGCTACACCTTC. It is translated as CASSLTGGAGGYTF.

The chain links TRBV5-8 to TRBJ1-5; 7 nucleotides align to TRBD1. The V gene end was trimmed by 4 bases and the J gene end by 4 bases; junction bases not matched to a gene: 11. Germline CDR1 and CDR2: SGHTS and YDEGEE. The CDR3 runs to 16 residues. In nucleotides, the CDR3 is TGTGCCAGCAGCCCCAGGGGGGGGGACGGGAATCAGCCCCAGCATTTT. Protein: CASSPRGGDGNQPQHF.

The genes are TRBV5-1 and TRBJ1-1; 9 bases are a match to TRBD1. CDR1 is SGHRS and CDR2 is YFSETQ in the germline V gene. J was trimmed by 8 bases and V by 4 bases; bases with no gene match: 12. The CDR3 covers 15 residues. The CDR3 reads CASSQSGQGGSEAFF. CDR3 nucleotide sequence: TGCGCCAGCAGCCAGTCGGGACAGGGAGGATCAGAAGCTTTCTTT.

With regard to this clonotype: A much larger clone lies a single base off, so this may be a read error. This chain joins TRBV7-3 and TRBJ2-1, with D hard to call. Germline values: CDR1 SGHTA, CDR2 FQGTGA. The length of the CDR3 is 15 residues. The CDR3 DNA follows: TGTGCCGGCAGCATCGTAATAGCAGATTACAATGAGCAGTTCTTC. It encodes CAGSIVIADYNEQFF.

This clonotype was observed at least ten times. CDR3 sequence: CASSQELAGGPGELFF. The CDR3 region has the DNA TGCGCCAGCAGCCAAGAGCTAGCGGGGGGGCCCGGGGAGCTGTTTTTT. V usage is TRBV4-1 and J usage is TRBJ2-2; TRBD2 agrees at 12 bases. The CDR3 loop spans 16 amino acids. Germline CDR1 reads MGHRA; CDR2 reads YSYEKL. J lost 6 bases, V lost 0 bases, and 2 bases had no gene match.

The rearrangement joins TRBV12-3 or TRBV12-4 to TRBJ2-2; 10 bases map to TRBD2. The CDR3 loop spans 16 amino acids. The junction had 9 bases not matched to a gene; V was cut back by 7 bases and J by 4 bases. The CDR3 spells CASTPSGRGGTGELFF. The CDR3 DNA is TGTGCCAGCACCCCTAGCGGGAGAGGGGGCACCGGGGAGCTGTTTTTT.

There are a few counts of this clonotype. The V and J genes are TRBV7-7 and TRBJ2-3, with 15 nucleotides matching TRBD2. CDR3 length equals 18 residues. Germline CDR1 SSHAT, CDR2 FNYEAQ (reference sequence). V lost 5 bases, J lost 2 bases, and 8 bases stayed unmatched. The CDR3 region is CASSPGTSGRSATDTQYF. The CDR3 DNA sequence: TGTGCCAGCAGCCCCGGGACTAGCGGGAGGTCCGCCACAGATACGCAGTATTTT.

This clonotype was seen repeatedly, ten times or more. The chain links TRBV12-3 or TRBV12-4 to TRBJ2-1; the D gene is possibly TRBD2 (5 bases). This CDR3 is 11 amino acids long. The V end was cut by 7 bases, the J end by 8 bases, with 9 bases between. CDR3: CASTFGDEQFF. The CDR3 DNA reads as TGTGCCAGCACCTTCGGGGATGAGCAGTTCTTC.

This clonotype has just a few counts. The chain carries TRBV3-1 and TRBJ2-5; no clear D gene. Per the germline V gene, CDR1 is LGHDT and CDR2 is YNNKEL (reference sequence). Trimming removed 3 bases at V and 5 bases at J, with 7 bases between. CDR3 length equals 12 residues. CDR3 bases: TGTGCCAGCAGCCATCTGGGCGAGACCCAGTACTTC. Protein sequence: CASSHLGETQYF.

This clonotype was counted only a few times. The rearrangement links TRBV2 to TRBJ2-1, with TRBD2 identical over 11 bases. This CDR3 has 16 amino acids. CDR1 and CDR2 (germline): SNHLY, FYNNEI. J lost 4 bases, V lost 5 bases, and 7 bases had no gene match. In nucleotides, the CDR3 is TGTGCCAGCAGTTCGGGACTAGCGGCCCTGTACAATGAGCAGTTCTTC. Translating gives CASSSGLAALYNEQFF.

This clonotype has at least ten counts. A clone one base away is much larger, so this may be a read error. The CDR3 protein is CASSLDGQETQYF. DNA for the CDR3: TGTGCCAGCAGCTTGGACGGACAAGAGACCCAGTACTTC. The V gene is TRBV5-6, the J gene TRBJ2-5; D not resolved. V lost 0 bases to trimming and J lost 2 bases, with 5 bases between them. CDR1 and CDR2 from the germline V gene are SGHDT and YYEEEE. The CDR3 sequence is 13 residues long.

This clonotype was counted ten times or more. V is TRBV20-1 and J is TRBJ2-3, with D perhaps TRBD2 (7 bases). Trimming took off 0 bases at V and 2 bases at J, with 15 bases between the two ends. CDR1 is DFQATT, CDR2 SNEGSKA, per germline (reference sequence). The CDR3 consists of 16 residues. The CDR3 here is CSARDREGGLTDTQYF. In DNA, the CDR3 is TGCAGTGCTAGAGATCGCGAGGGGGGGCTCACAGATACGCAGTATTTT.